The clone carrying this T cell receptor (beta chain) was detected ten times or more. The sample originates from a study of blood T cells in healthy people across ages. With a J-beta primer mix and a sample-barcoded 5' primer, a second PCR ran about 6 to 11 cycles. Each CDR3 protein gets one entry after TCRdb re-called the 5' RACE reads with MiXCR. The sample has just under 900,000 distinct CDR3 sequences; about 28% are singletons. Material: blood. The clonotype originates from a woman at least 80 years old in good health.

DNA of the CDR3: TGTGCCAGCAGGGTAGCGGGGGGTCCTGGGAATGAGCAGTTCTTC. Encoded protein: CASRVAGGPGNEQFF. This chain joins TRBV6-2 or TRBV6-3 and TRBJ2-1; TRBD2 aligns across 10 bases. V lost 6 bases to trimming and J lost 7 bases; unmatched junction nucleotides: 9. The CDR3 sequence is 15 residues long. CDR1 is MNHEY, CDR2 SVGEGT, per germline.